These 16 T cell receptor beta chains originate from one sample sequenced in a study of cytomegalovirus exposure and HLA in healthy donors. The PCR contained 60 Vbeta and 13 Jbeta primers. TCRdb's table, derived via immunoSEQ multiplex PCR, lists solely in-frame clones and lacks some. Of 130,000 to 150,000 clones listed, approximately 82% are singletons. The material sequenced was PBMCs. These receptors were collected from a woman aged 55-70 years in good health and CMV-seropositive.

The chain joins TRBV14 to TRBJ1-4, with 11 bases aligning to TRBD1. CDR3 length: 15 residues. Trimming at V came to 0 bases and at J to 8 bases, leaving 2 bases not matched to a gene. Germline CDR1 SGHDN, CDR2 FVKESK. The DNA of the CDR3 is TGTGCCAGCAGCCAAGATTGGACAGGGGGCGAAAAACTGTTTTTT. It is translated as CASSQDWTGGEKLFF.

The V and J genes are TRBV5-1 and TRBJ1-2; D is undetermined. CDR1 and CDR2 from the germline V gene are SGHRS and YFSETQ. The V gene lost 0 bases and the J gene lost 6 bases, with 9 bases spanning the gap. This CDR3 region has 13 residues. The CDR3 region is CASSLGPENGYTF. Here the CDR3 DNA reads TGCGCCAGCAGCTTGGGGCCAGAAAATGGCTACACCTTC.

J is TRBJ1-2 and V is TRBV7-2, with 7 nucleotides matching TRBD1. CDR1 SGHTA and CDR2 FQGNSA come from the germline V gene. The CDR3 has 13 residues. Losses at the gene ends were 5 bases for V and 4 bases for J; bases not matched to a gene: 4. The CDR3 region is CASSPQGIYGYTF. CDR3 nucleotide sequence: TGTGCCAGCAGCCCACAGGGGATCTATGGCTACACCTTC.

The genes are TRBV13 and TRBJ1-4, with TRBD1 matching over 7 bases. The junction had 9 bases not matched to a gene; V was cut back by 4 bases and J by 4 bases. The CDR3 consists of 16 residues. Germline V gene data show CDR1 as PRHDT and CDR2 as FYEKMQ (reference sequence). CDR3 amino acids: CASSSGAGTDNEKLFF. CDR3 bases: TGTGCCAGCAGCTCCGGCGCCGGGACAGATAATGAAAAACTGTTTTTT.

This clone appeared a few times. CDR3 nucleotides: TGTGCCAGCAGCCCCTTTCGGGGACAGGGATCCTACAATGAGCAGTTCTTC. It yields the protein CASSPFRGQGSYNEQFF. The chain couples TRBV5-4 to TRBJ2-1; TRBD1 agrees at 9 bases. From germline, CDR1 is SGHNT and CDR2 YYREEE (reference sequence). This CDR3 has 17 amino acids. Losses at the gene ends were 4 bases for V and 1 base for J; bases not matched to a gene: 9.

This chain connects TRBV19 to TRBJ1-4; D is possibly TRBD1 (6 bases). CDR1 is LNHDA, CDR2 SQIVND, per germline (reference sequence). The CDR3 runs to 14 residues. The V end lost 7 bases, the J end lost 7 bases, and 16 bases lay between the germline ends. The CDR3 is CASNTGQIVEKLFF. CDR3 bases: TGTGCCAGTAATACTGGACAGATAGTTGAAAAACTGTTTTTT.

The J gene is TRBJ1-4, the V gene TRBV7-9, with D unclear. Trimming removed 5 bases at V and 2 bases at J, with 9 bases between. The CDR3 covers 14 residues. CDR1 is SEHNR, CDR2 FQNEAQ, per germline (reference sequence). CDR3: CASSGEDTNEKLFF. CDR3 DNA: TGTGCCAGCAGCGGAGAAGATACTAATGAAAAACTGTTTTTT.

The genes are TRBV6-1 and TRBJ1-1, with a possible D match to TRBD1 (6 bases). The CDR3 sequence is 15 residues long. Germline assignment: CDR1 MNHNS and CDR2 SASEGT. V lost 9 bases and J lost 0, with 17 bases in between. CDR3 in amino acids: CASQREQGLNTEAFF. CDR3 sequence (DNA): TGTGCCAGTCAGCGAGAACAGGGCTTGAACACTGAAGCTTTCTTT.

The rearrangement links TRBV19 to TRBJ1-1, with 7 positions matching TRBD1. With 7 bases clipped from V and 1 base from J, the junction kept 3 bases outside the gene matches. The CDR3 runs 13 residues. CDR1 and CDR2 from the germline V gene are LNHDA and SQIVND (reference sequence). In DNA form, the CDR3 reads TGTGCCAGTAATGAGGGGGCGAACACTGAAGCTTTCTTT. Residues: CASNEGANTEAFF.

This sequence joins TRBV7-9 and TRBJ2-1, with D maybe TRBD2 (6 bases). This CDR3 has 15 residues. Germline assignment: CDR1 SEHNR and CDR2 FQNEAQ (reference sequence). V lost 5 bases, J lost 5 bases, and 16 bases lay in between. Here the CDR3 DNA reads TGTGCCAGCAGCGGCCTATTGGGACTCCACAATGAGCAGTTCTTC. Translating gives CASSGLLGLHNEQFF.

The chain has TRBV11-2 and TRBJ1-5; 7 nucleotides line up with TRBD1. Germline V gene lookup returns CDR1 SGHAT and CDR2 FQNNGV. The V segment lost 3 bases and the J segment 4 bases; nucleotides outside the gene matches: 3. The CDR3 consists of 14 residues. The DNA of the CDR3 is TGTGCCAGCAGCTTCGGACAGGCTAATCAGCCCCAGCATTTT. Translated: CASSFGQANQPQHF.

Note on this clone: At one end the junction does not follow the germline gene, possibly because of a read error. The V call is TRBV6-1, the J call TRBJ2-5, with D possibly TRBD1 on 5 matching bases. The length of the CDR3 is 15 residues. Per the germline V gene, CDR1 is MNHNS and CDR2 is SASEGT. The CDR3 bases are TGTGCCAGCAGAGAAGATAGTACAGGCCAAGAGACCCAGTACTTC. Translated: CASREDSTGQETQYF.

V is TRBV28 and J is TRBJ1-5, with a weak D call TRBD1 (5 bases). CDR3 size: 15 residues. The V gene lost 8 bases and the J gene lost 2 bases, with 16 bases spanning the gap. Germline V lookup: CDR1 MDHEN, CDR2 SYDVKM. The CDR3 sequence: CASHPLGVRNQPQHF. The CDR3 DNA reads TGTGCCAGCCATCCCTTAGGGGTACGCAATCAGCCCCAGCATTTT.

This clone came up a few times. The chain employs TRBV7-9 and TRBJ1-1, with 7 bases lining up with TRBD1. Looked up from germline, CDR1 is SEHNR and CDR2 is FQNEAQ (reference sequence). V shed 5 bases, J shed 0 bases, and the junction held 6 bases outside the gene matches. The CDR3 covers 15 residues. The CDR3 DNA follows: TGTGCCAGCAGCCAGGGACAGAGTTTGAACACTGAAGCTTTCTTT. Translating it yields CASSQGQSLNTEAFF.

This chain links TRBV2 with TRBJ1-5; D is uncertain. V lost 8 bases to trimming and J lost 0 bases, with 11 bases between them. From germline, CDR1 is SNHLY and CDR2 FYNNEI. This CDR3 region has 14 residues. Here the CDR3 DNA reads TGTGCCAGCCGGCCGGGGTATAGCAATCAGCCCCAGCATTTT. Translating gives CASRPGYSNQPQHF.

The V call is TRBV2, the J call TRBJ2-6, with D unresolved. Germline CDR1 is SNHLY and CDR2 is FYNNEI. Deletions cut 11 bases from V and 3 bases from J, with 5 bases between. The CDR3 totals 11 residues. The CDR3 loop reads CAGRGANVLTF. DNA for the CDR3: TGTGCCGGCCGTGGGGCCAACGTCCTGACTTTC.